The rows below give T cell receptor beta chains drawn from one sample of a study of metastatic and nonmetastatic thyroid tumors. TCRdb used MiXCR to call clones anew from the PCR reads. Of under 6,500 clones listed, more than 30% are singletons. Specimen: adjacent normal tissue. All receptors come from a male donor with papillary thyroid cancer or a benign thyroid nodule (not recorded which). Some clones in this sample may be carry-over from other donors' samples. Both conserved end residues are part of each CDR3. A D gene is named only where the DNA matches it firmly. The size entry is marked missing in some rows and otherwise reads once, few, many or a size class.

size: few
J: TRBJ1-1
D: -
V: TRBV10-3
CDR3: CAISESCGQRTEAFF
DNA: TGTGCAATCAGTGAGTCCTGTGGGCAGCGAACTGAAGCTTTCTTT

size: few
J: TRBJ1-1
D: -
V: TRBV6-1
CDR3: CASSDGRPNTEAFF
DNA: TGTGCCAGCAGTGACGGCAGACCGAACACTGAAGCTTTCTTT

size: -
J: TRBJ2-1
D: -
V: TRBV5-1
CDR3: CASSPSYNEQFF
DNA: TGCGCCAGCTCCCCCTCCTACAATGAGCAGTTCTTC

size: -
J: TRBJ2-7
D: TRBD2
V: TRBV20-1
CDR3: CSASSGGTYEQYF
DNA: TGCAGTGCTAGCAGCGGGGGGACCTACGAGCAGTACTTC

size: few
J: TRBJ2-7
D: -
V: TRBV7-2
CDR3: CASRDSVAYEQYF
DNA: TGTGCCAGCAGGGACAGTGTCGCCTACGAGCAGTACTTC

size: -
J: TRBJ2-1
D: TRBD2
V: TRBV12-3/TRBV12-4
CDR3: CASSLIAGGSNEQFF
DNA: TGTGCCAGCAGTTTAATAGCGGGAGGGAGCAATGAGCAGTTCTTC

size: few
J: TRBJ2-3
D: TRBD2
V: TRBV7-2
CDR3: CASSLGLAGGRSTDTQYF
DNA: TGTGCCAGCAGCTTAGGGCTAGCGGGAGGGCGGAGCACAGATACGCAGTATTTT

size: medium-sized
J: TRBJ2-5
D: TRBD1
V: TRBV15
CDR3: CATSLDRGQETQYF
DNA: TGTGCCACCAGCCTAGACAGGGGACAAGAGACCCAGTACTTC

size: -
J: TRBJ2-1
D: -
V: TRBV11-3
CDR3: CASSLVNYNEQFF
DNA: TGTGCCAGCAGCTTAGTGAACTACAATGAGCAGTTCTTC

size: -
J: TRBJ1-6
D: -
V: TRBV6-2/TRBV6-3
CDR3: CASSYLPGQPGGSPLHF
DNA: TGTGCCAGCAGTTACTTACCCGGACAGCCCGGCGGTTCACCCCTCCACTTT

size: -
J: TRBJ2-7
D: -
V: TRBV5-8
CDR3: CASSGGDTTFSYEQYF
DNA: TGTGCCAGCAGCGGGGGGGACACAACCTTCTCCTACGAGCAGTACTTC

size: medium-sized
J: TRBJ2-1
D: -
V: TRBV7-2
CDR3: CASSLGTFNEQFF
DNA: TGTGCCAGCAGCTTAGGGACTTTTAATGAGCAGTTCTTC

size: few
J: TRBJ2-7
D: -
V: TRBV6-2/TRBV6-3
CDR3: CASKSKNFDREQYF
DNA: TGTGCCAGCAAATCCAAAAATTTCGACAGAGAGCAGTACTTC

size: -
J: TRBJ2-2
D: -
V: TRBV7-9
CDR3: CASRPLQGSAGELFF
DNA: TGTGCCAGCAGGCCGTTACAGGGATCGGCGGGGGAGCTGTTTTTT

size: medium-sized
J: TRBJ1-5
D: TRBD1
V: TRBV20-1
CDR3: CSATRTGSGRQPQHF
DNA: TGCAGTGCAACCCGGACAGGGTCCGGAAGACAGCCCCAGCATTTT

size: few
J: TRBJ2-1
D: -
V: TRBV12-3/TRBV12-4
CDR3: CASSLLPGPNEQFF
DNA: TGTGCCAGCAGTTTGCTTCCGGGACCCAATGAGCAGTTCTTC

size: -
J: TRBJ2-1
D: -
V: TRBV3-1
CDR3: CASSQKGRGRAYNEQFF
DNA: TGTGCCAGCAGCCAAAAGGGTAGGGGCCGGGCGTACAATGAGCAGTTCTTC

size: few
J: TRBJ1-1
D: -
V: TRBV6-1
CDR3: CASSEQWHNTEAFF
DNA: TGTGCCAGCAGTGAACAATGGCACAACACTGAAGCTTTCTTT

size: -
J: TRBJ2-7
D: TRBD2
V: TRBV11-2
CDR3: CASSPGGVEQYF
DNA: TGTGCCAGCAGCCCGGGGGGGGTCGAGCAGTACTTC

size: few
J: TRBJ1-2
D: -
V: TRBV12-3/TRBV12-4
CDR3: CASSLSYTNYGYTF
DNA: TGTGCCAGCAGTTTATCGTATACTAACTATGGCTACACCTTC

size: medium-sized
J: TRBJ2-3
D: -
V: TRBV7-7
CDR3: CASSLAPRNTQYF
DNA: TGTGCTAGCAGCTTAGCGCCCCGCAATACGCAGTATTTT

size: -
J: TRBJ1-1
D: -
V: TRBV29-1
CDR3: CSVFRTVNTESFF
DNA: TGCAGCGTATTCCGTACAGTGAACACTGAATCTTTCTTT

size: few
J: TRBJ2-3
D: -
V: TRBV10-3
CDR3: CAISDRANTYAQYF
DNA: TGTGCCATCAGTGATCGAGCGAACACATATGCGCAGTACTTT

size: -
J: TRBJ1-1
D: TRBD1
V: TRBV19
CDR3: CAARNRGGNTEAFF
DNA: TGTGCCGCAAGAAACAGGGGGGGGAACACTGAAGCTTTCTTT

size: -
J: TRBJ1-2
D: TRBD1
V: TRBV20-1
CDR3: CSARDPTTGWGLGYTF
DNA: TGCAGTGCTAGAGATCCCACGACAGGGTGGGGTCTAGGCTACACCTTC

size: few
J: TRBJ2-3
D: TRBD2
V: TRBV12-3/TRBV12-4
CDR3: CASSSLAGVTDTQYF
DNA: TGTGCCAGCAGTTCGTTGGCGGGAGTCACAGATACGCAGTATTTT

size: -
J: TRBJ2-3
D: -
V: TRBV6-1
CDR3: CLTRGLNSGLVTQYF
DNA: TGTCTTACTAGGGGACTGAACTCGGGGTTGGTTACGCAGTATTTT

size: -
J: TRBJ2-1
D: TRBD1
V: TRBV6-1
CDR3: CASSGGTGTVTYNEQFF
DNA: TGTGCCAGCAGTGGGGGCACCGGGACAGTGACCTACAATGAGCAGTTCTTC

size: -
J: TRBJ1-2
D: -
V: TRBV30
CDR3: CAWSLGYGYTF
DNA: TGTGCCTGGAGCCTTGGCTATGGCTACACCTTC

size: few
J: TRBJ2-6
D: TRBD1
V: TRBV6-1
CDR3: CASSGQGAGANVLTF
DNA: TGTGCCAGCAGCGGACAGGGGGCCGGGGCCAACGTCCTGACTTTC

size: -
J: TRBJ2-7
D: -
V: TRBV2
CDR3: CASNGDRTTQQYF
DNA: TGTGCCAGCAACGGGGACCGAACTACGCAGCAGTACTTC

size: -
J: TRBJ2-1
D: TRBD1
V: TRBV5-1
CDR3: CASSSGQGIRNEQFF
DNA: TGCGCCAGCAGCTCGGGACAGGGGATTAGGAATGAGCAGTTCTTC

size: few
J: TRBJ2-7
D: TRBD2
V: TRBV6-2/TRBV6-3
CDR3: CASKKAGAEASEQYF
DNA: TGTGCCAGCAAAAAGGCGGGAGCGGAGGCGAGCGAGCAGTACTTC

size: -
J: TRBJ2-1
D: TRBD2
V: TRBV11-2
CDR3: CASSSGWLAGDEQFF
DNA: TGTGCCAGCAGCTCCGGATGGCTAGCGGGAGATGAGCAGTTCTTC

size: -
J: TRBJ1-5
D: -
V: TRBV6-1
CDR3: CASSEGGTQPQHF
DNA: TGTGCCAGCAGTGAAGGGGGGACTCAGCCCCAGCATTTT

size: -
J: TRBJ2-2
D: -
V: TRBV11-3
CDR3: CASSSNTGELFF
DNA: TGTGCCAGCAGCTCTAACACCGGGGAGCTGTTTTTT

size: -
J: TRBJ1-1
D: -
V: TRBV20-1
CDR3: CSATDILNTEAFF
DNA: TGCAGTGCTACGGACATCTTGAACACTGAAGCTTTCTTT

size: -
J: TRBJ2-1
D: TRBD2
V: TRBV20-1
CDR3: CSARGGSGMYNEQFF
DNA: TGCAGTGCTAGAGGCGGAAGCGGGATGTATAATGAGCAGTTCTTC

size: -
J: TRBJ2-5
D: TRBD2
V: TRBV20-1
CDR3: CSAIVDGGATKTQYF
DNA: TGCAGTGCCATTGTGGACGGGGGGGCAACAAAGACCCAGTACTTC

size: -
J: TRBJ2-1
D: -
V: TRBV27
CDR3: CASSTRTGPNEQFF
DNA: TGTGCCAGCAGCACGAGGACCGGACCCAATGAGCAGTTCTTC

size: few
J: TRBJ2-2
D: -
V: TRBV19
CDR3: CASSINWGGPELFF
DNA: TGTGCCAGTAGTATAAACTGGGGAGGACCGGAGCTGTTTTTT

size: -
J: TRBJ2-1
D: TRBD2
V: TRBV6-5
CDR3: CASSHLAGGVVSNEQFF
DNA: TGTGCCAGCAGTCACCTCGCGGGGGGGGTTGTCAGCAATGAGCAGTTCTTC

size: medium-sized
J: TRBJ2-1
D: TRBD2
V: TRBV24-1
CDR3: CATSDRTSGTPENEQFF
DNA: TGTGCCACCAGTGACCGGACTAGCGGGACACCTGAAAATGAGCAGTTCTTC

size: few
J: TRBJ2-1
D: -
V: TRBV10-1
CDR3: CASSEMRGGSYNEQFF
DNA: TGCGCCAGCAGTGAGATGCGCGGAGGCTCCTACAATGAGCAGTTCTTC

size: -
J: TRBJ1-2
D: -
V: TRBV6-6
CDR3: CASSYGWGGDYGYTF
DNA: TGTGCCAGCAGTTACGGTTGGGGTGGCGACTATGGCTACACCTTC

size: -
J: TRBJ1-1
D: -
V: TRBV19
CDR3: CASSPSSAGILGAFF
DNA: TGTGCCAGTAGTCCTTCATCGGCGGGCATCCTCGGAGCTTTCTTT

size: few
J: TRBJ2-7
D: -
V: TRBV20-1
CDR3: CSARGGTRTSEGYEQYF
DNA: TGCAGTGCCCGAGGGGGGACAAGGACATCCGAGGGCTACGAGCAGTACTTC

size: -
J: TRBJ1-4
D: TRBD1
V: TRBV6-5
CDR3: CASISDRVYLANEKLVF
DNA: TGTGCCAGCATTTCCGACAGGGTATACCTGGCTAATGAAAAACTGGTTTTT

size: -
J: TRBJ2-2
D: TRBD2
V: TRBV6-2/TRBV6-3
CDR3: CASSYPTSGNTGELFF
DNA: TGTGCCAGCAGTTACCCAACTAGCGGGAACACCGGGGAGCTGTTTTTT

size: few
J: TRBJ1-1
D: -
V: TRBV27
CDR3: CASTPRGGRNTEAFF
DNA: TGTGCCAGCACCCCGCGCGGAGGGAGAAACACTGAAGCTTTCTTT

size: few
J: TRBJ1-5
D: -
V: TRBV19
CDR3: CASSVGIEQPQHF
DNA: TGTGCCAGTAGTGTCGGGATTGAGCAGCCCCAGCACTTT

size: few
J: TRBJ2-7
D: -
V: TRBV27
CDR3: CASSRDGGRLEQYF
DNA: TGTGCCAGCAGCAGGGACGGGGGAAGGCTCGAGCAGTACTTC

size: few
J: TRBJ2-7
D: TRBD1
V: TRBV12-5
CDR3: CASGPGRGRTYEQYF
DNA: TGTGCTAGTGGCCCCGGTAGGGGGCGAACCTACGAGCAGTACTTC

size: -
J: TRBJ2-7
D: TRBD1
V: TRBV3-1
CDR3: CASSPRGRNYEQYF
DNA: TGTGCCAGCAGCCCCAGGGGGAGAAACTACGAGCAGTACTTC

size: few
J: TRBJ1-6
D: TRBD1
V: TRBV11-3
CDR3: CASSRRTGDRTPLHF
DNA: TGTGCCAGCAGCAGACGGACAGGGGATAGGACACCCCTCCACTTT